A selection of T cell receptor beta chains follows, all from one sample in a study of blood T cell repertoires in COVID-19. TCRdb keeps only in-frame clones here, not all; method: immunoSEQ multiplex PCR. The table includes roughly 160,000 clones, 75% to 85% detected once. The specimen sequenced was PBMCs or T cells enriched from blood (not recorded which). These receptors came from an older woman who had recovered from COVID-19. Each CDR3 is given without its conserved first and last residue. A D gene is named only where the DNA matches it firmly. Where a row states a size, it is once, few, many or the class of an expanded clone; other rows omit it.

V gene	D gene	J gene	clone size	CDR3 protein
TRBV6-5	TRBD1	TRBJ1-2	-	ASSYSSNRGTYGYT
TRBV10-2	-	TRBJ1-1	-	ASSESSAAEAF
TRBV10-1	-	TRBJ2-7	few	ASSNGPGEQY
TRBV4-1	TRBD1	TRBJ1-5	few	ASSQWTGGNQPQH
TRBV24-1	TRBD1	TRBJ1-1	-	ATSDFGQGEAF
TRBV27	TRBD1	TRBJ1-2	-	ASSRQGPNYGYT
TRBV2	TRBD2	TRBJ2-1	-	ASAPGLDQYNEQF
TRBV5-1	TRBD1	TRBJ1-6	-	ASSRGQINSPLH
TRBV4-2	TRBD2	TRBJ2-7	-	ASSQDSTSGGYEQY
TRBV19	-	TRBJ1-2	few	ASSIDLLAGNYGYT
TRBV30	-	TRBJ1-6	-	AWSVLGGSPLH
TRBV20-1	TRBD2	TRBJ2-3	-	SASPSGGILRLTDTQY
TRBV9	TRBD2	TRBJ2-7	-	ASSVGPSGGSYEQY
TRBV5-1	-	TRBJ2-4	-	ASSGAGRGKNIQY
TRBV15	TRBD1	TRBJ2-7	many	ATSRRRDSKTGEQY
TRBV5-6	TRBD1	TRBJ1-4	few	ASSPGGQFNEKLF
TRBV5-8	-	TRBJ2-3	few	ASSFGQRPYTDTQY
TRBV7-2	-	TRBJ2-2	-	ASSSTFGSGELF
TRBV29-1	-	TRBJ2-2	-	SATDTGELF
TRBV2	-	TRBJ1-4	-	ASSTDRGEKLF
TRBV15	-	TRBJ1-4	-	ATSRGGQSAEKLF
TRBV29-1	-	TRBJ2-5	few	SLRTTVQETQY
TRBV18	-	TRBJ2-5	-	ASSPVGEETQY
TRBV29-1	-	TRBJ2-1	-	SVDQGLSSYNEQF
TRBV30	-	TRBJ2-1	-	AWSDRNEQF
TRBV2	-	TRBJ2-5	few	ASSQETQY
TRBV19	TRBD2	TRBJ2-7	-	ASSIGRGAYEQY
TRBV27	TRBD1	TRBJ1-1	-	ASSPTTGGNTEAF
TRBV21-1	-	TRBJ2-5	-	ATLQDRVRVEETQY
TRBV19	TRBD1	TRBJ1-4	once	ASSPGTGGTNEKLF
TRBV10-3	-	TRBJ1-6	-	AIGNRDNSPLH
TRBV9	-	TRBJ1-3	once	ASSLVSGNTIY
TRBV19	TRBD1	TRBJ1-5	-	ASCNSFTGGNNQPQH